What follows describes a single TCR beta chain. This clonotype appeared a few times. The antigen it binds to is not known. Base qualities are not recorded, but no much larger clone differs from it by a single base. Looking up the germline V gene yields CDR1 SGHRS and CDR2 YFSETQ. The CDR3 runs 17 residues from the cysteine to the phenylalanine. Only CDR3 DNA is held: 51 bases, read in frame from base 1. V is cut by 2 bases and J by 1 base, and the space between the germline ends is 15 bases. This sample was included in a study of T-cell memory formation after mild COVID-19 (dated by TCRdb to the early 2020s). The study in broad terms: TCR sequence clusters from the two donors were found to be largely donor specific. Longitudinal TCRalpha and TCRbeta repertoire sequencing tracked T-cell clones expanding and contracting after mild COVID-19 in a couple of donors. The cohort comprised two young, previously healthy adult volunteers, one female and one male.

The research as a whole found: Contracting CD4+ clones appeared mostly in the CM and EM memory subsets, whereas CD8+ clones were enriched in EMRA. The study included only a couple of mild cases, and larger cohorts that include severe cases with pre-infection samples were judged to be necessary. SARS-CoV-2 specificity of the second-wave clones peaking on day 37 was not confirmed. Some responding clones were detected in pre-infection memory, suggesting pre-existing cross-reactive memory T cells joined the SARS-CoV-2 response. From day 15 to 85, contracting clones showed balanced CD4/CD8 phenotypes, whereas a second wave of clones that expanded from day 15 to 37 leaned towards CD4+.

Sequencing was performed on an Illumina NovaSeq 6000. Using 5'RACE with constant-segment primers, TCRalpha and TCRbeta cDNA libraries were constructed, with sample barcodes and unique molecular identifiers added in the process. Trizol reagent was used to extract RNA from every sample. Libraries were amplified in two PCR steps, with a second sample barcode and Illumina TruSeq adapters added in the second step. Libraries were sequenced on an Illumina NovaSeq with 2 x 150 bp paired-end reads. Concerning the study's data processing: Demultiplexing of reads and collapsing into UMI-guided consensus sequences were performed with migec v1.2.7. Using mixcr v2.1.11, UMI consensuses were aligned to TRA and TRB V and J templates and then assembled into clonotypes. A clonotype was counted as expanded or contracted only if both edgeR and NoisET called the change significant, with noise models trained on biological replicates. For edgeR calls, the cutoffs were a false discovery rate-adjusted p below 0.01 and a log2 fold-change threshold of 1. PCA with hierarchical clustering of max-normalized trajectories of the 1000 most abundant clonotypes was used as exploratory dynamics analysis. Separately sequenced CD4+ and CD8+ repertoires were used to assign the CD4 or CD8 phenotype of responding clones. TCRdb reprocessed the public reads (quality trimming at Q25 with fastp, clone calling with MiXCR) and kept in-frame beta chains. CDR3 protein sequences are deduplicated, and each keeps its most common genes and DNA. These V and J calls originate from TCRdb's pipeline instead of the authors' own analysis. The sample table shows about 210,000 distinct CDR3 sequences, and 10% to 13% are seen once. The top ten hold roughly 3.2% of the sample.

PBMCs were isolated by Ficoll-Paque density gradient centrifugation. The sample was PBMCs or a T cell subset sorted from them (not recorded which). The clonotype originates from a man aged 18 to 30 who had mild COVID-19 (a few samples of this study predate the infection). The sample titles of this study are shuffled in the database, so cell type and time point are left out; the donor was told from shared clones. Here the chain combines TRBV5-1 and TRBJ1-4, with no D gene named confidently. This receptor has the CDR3 CASSLGVSWGTNEKLFF. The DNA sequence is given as TGCGCCAGCAGCTTAGGCGTATCGTGGGGAACTAATGAAAAACTGTTTTTT.